The clone carrying this T cell receptor beta chain was observed a few times. Deletions cut 5 bases from V and 2 bases from J, with 16 bases between. This CDR3 has 15 residues. Germline values: CDR1 LNHDA, CDR2 SQIVND (reference sequence). The record originates from a study of identical twins. One entry per CDR3 protein, called by TCRdb with MiXCR from the 5' RACE reads. The data hold about 200,000 distinct CDR3 sequences, with 6% to 7% observed a single time. The sample was also linked to a second study, of T cells expressing NK-cell markers.

The sequencing sample was made of CD8+ T cells sorted from blood. This sequence was found in a woman in her late teens or twenties in good health. The gene calls are TRBV19 and TRBJ2-7, with unresolved D. DNA of the CDR3: TGTGCCAGTAGTCGAGAACGGGCAGTTACCTACGAGCAGTACTTC. Its protein product is CASSRERAVTYEQYF.